This TCR beta chain comes out of a study of Ad26.COV2.S vaccination and SARS-CoV-2 variants. Study-wide results and caveats: Participants given vaccine showed non-spike TCR breadth similar to that of placebo recipients.

Sample treatment: roughly 18 received Ad26.COV2.S at low or high dose, single or two shots; about 5 received placebo; per-sample allocation not given. The samples were gathered on day 63 after the first injection of vaccine or placebo. The table came from immunoSEQ multiplex PCR; TCRdb's copy has only in-frame clones and leaves some out. Of a few hundred thousand clones in the sample, around 90% are singletons; the top ten hold 12%. Points on this clone: Its antigen remains unknown.

The junction had 6 bases not matched to a gene; V was cut back by 8 bases and J by 5 bases. CDR1 and CDR2 (germline): SQVTM, ANQGSEA. The CDR3 is 13 amino acids. The chain recombines TRBV29-1 with TRBJ1-1; 12 nucleotides line up with TRBD1. This clonotype was obtained from a person aged 18-60 years who received the Ad26.COV2.S COVID-19 vaccine or a placebo. This specimen was peripheral blood, taken in a trial of Ad26.COV2.S vaccine versus placebo. This CDR3 is CSIGDRGRTEAFF. In DNA, the CDR3 is TGCAGCATTGGGGACAGGGGGCGAACTGAAGCTTTCTTT.